Given below is one T cell receptor beta chain in context. The antigen remains undetermined. This entry is derived from a study of post-analysis software for immune sequencing data. Study-wide results and limits: Controls showed significantly higher normalized Chao1 diversity than did multiple sclerosis patients. Four or five TRBV segments (TRBV5-6, TRBV5-1 and TRBV20-1 among them) occurred more frequently in patients than in controls.

Sequencing libraries made from TCR beta cDNA carried unique molecular identifiers. Starting from roughly 1 to 10 million T cells, the study yielded 500,000 or so cDNA molecules. In TCRdb, the PCR reads were re-called with MiXCR into one record per CDR3 protein. The sample yields hundreds of thousands of distinct CDR3 sequences, around 64% seen once. CDR1 is SGHVS, CDR2 FQNEAQ, per germline. The V gene end was trimmed by 5 bases and the J gene end by 8 bases; junction bases not matched to a gene: 8. This CDR3 region has 13 residues. The receptor was derived from a girl aged 2 to 9 with multiple sclerosis. The V and J genes are TRBV7-8 and TRBJ1-1, with 7 bases identical to TRBD1. Sequenced sample: blood. CDR3 sequence: CASSADRVREAFF. CDR3 bases: TGTGCCAGCAGCGCTGACAGGGTAAGAGAAGCTTTCTTT.